Listed here are 28 T cell receptor beta chains from one sample, sequenced in a study of CD8 T cells in Susac syndrome. The RNA, 0.5 to 1 ug, was put through reverse transcription using random hexamers. Via MiXCR, TCRdb re-called the immunoSEQ multiplex PCR reads, giving one row per CDR3 protein. The repertoire includes 75,000 to 95,000 distinct CDR3 sequences, around 95% of them detected once, and 0.46% sits in the top ten. Material: CD8+ T cells from PBMCs. Receptors originate from a human donor with Susac syndrome.

The chain employs TRBV20-1 and TRBJ2-7; 15 bases are a match to TRBD2. The CDR3 runs to 16 residues. CDR1 DFQATT and CDR2 SNEGSKA come from the germline V gene (reference sequence). After removal of 5 bases from V and 4 bases from J, the junction contained 9 bases not matched to a gene. This CDR3 is CSAPAQGTSGRYEQYF. The CDR3 DNA sequence: TGCAGTGCTCCAGCCCAAGGGACTAGCGGGAGGTACGAGCAGTACTTC.

J is TRBJ2-3 and V is TRBV7-2; 7 bases align to TRBD1. CDR1 and CDR2 (germline): SGHTA, FQGNSA. Trimming cost V 3 bases and J 4 bases; bases outside gene matches: 1. The CDR3 is 13 residues long. Here the CDR3 DNA reads TGTGCCAGCAGCTTTACAGGGGCAGATACGCAGTATTTT. Translation: CASSFTGADTQYF.

This rearrangement joins TRBV5-1 to TRBJ2-5, with D possibly matching TRBD2 (6 bases). This CDR3 comprises 13 residues. The germline V and J ends were trimmed by 4 bases and 3 bases, with 10 bases remaining between them. Germline values: CDR1 SGHRS, CDR2 YFSETQ. In nucleotides, the CDR3 is TGCGCCAGCAGCGGTACGGGAGAAGAGACCCAGTACTTC. Translating gives CASSGTGEETQYF.

The rearrangement links TRBV4-1 to TRBJ1-1; D ambiguous. Per the germline V gene, CDR1 is MGHRA and CDR2 is YSYEKL. This CDR3 is 11 amino acids long. Deletions cut 1 base from V and 4 bases from J, with 1 base between. The CDR3, as DNA: TGCGCCAGCAGCCAAGGCACTGAAGCTTTCTTT. This gives the protein CASSQGTEAFF.

This chain joins TRBV28 and TRBJ2-7; 11 bases align to TRBD2. Germline V gene sequence: CDR1 MDHEN, CDR2 SYDVKM. V lost 5 bases, J lost 7 bases, and 7 bases stayed unmatched. This CDR3 comprises 14 residues. The CDR3 DNA reads TGTGCCAGCAGTGAACTAGCGGGAGTAAAAGAGCAGTACTTC. It yields the protein CASSELAGVKEQYF.

The CDR3 sequence is CASSSRGLQEDGYTF. CDR3 DNA sequence: TGCGCCAGCAGCTCAAGAGGACTCCAGGAGGATGGCTACACCTTC. The V and J genes are TRBV4-1 and TRBJ1-2; no clear D gene. Trimming stripped 5 bases from V and 6 bases from J, with 19 bases between. The V gene's germline CDR1 is MGHRA and CDR2 YSYEKL. The CDR3 has 15 residues.

This chain uses TRBV12-3 or TRBV12-4 with TRBJ1-2, with 7 bases identical to TRBD1. The V and J ends lost 4 bases and 8 bases, in that order; junction bases with no gene match: 7. The CDR3 is made up of 13 amino acids. The CDR3 region has the DNA TGTGCCAGCAGTTCCACAGGGGAGGGGGGCTACACCTTC. Translated: CASSSTGEGGYTF.

The chain combines TRBV20-1 with TRBJ2-7, with D tentatively TRBD1 (6 bases). Germline lookup yields CDR1 DFQATT and CDR2 SNEGSKA (reference sequence). The CDR3 runs to 11 residues. The V and J ends lost 6 bases and 2 bases respectively, with 8 bases between them. The CDR3 sequence: CSAGAAYEQYF. The CDR3 coding sequence is TGCAGTGCGGGGGCAGCCTACGAGCAGTACTTC.

The chain combines TRBV11-2 with TRBJ2-2, with a possible D match to TRBD2 (5 bases). This CDR3 has 12 residues. Germline loops: CDR1 SGHAT, CDR2 FQNNGV. V dropped 9 bases and J dropped 7 bases, with 12 bases sitting between them. As DNA, the CDR3 is TGTGCCAGGGGCGGGCTACTCGGGGAGCTGTTTTTT. This codes for CARGGLLGELFF.

This chain joins TRBV29-1 and TRBJ1-3, with unresolved D. Germline lookup yields CDR1 SQVTM and CDR2 ANQGSEA. This CDR3 region has 11 residues. Trimming removed 3 bases from V and 4 bases from J, with 4 bases in between. Here the CDR3 reads CSVDLGNTIYF. The CDR3 DNA sequence: TGCAGCGTTGATTTGGGAAACACCATATATTTT.

The chain couples TRBV7-9 to TRBJ2-6; no clear D. V lost 7 bases and J 2 bases, leaving 0 bases between the germline ends. Germline V lookup: CDR1 SEHNR, CDR2 FQNEAQ (reference sequence). The CDR3 runs 11 residues. DNA of the CDR3: TGTGCCAGCACTGGGGCCAACGTCCTGACTTTC. The encoded protein is CASTGANVLTF.

The chain carries TRBV5-6 and TRBJ2-7; either TRBD1 or TRBD2 may fit D (5 bases each). The CDR3 is 16 amino acids. V lost 0 bases and J lost 5, with 18 bases in between. The germline CDR1 and CDR2 sequences are SGHDT and YYEEEE. The CDR3 region has the DNA TGTGCCAGCAGCTTGGCGGTGGTCAGGGACCACGACGAGCAGTACTTC. Translating gives CASSLAVVRDHDEQYF.

The chain has TRBV30 and TRBJ1-1; no clear D. Trimming took 2 bases from V and 11 from J, leaving 18 bases between them. The germline V gene has CDR1 GTSNPN and CDR2 SVGIG (reference sequence). This CDR3 spans 13 amino acids. CDR3 DNA: TGTGCCTGGAGTACGGCAGTAACCTTAGGGGCTTTCTTT. Its protein is CAWSTAVTLGAFF.

V and J are TRBV5-6 and TRBJ1-1, with 7 bases aligning to TRBD1. Germline CDR1 is SGHDT and CDR2 is YYEEEE. Unmatched junction bases numbered 5, after V lost 4 bases and J lost 5 bases. This CDR3 region has 13 residues. CDR3 loop: CASSDAGGTEAFF. CDR3 DNA sequence: TGTGCCAGCAGCGACGCAGGGGGTACTGAAGCTTTCTTT.

This sequence joins TRBV19 and TRBJ2-2; D unresolved. The V end lost 5 bases, the J end lost 2 bases, and 6 bases lay between the germline ends. The CDR3 extends over 13 amino acids. The germline V gene has CDR1 LNHDA and CDR2 SQIVND (reference sequence). The CDR3 spells CASSHLNTGELFF. Written as DNA, the CDR3 is TGTGCCAGTAGTCACCTCAACACCGGGGAGCTGTTTTTT.

The V and J genes are TRBV9 and TRBJ2-5, with 8 bases aligning to TRBD1. Germline V lookup: CDR1 SGDLS, CDR2 YYNGEE. J gave up 2 bases and V 4 bases, and 10 bases lay outside the gene matches. CDR3 length equals 16 residues. CDR3 bases: TGTGCCAGCAGCTCCATCCACGGGACAGGACAAGAGACCCAGTACTTC. Its protein product is CASSSIHGTGQETQYF.

This clonotype was counted once. J is TRBJ2-7 and V is TRBV18, with 12 bases fitting TRBD2. After removal of 6 bases from V and 1 base from J, the junction contained 19 bases not matched to a gene. The CDR3 length is 20 residues. Germline CDR1 reads KGHSH; CDR2 reads LQKENI. CDR3 residues: CASSPIAEASGRAASYEQYF. Written as DNA, the CDR3 is TGTGCCAGCTCTCCGATCGCTGAGGCTAGCGGGAGGGCGGCGTCCTACGAGCAGTACTTC.

The chain links TRBV9 to TRBJ1-2, with D hard to call. The CDR3 is made up of 14 amino acids. Trimming took off 0 bases at V and 4 bases at J, with 10 bases between the two ends. CDR1 and CDR2 from the germline V gene are SGDLS and YYNGEE. In DNA, the CDR3 is TGTGCCAGCAGCGTAGTTGACGGAGGCTATGGCTACACCTTC. Its translation is CASSVVDGGYGYTF.

The chain recombines TRBV15 with TRBJ1-5; D not certain. CDR1 and CDR2 from the germline V gene are LNHNV and YYDKDF (reference sequence). The V gene lost 0 bases and the J gene lost 7 bases, with 10 bases spanning the gap. The CDR3 loop spans 14 amino acids. The CDR3 loop is CATSRDREGQPQHF. The CDR3, as DNA: TGTGCCACCAGCAGAGATAGGGAAGGGCAGCCCCAGCATTTT.

The table lists this clonotype with a count of one. The V call is TRBV13, the J call TRBJ2-6; 11 bases are a match to TRBD1. The CDR3 is made up of 17 amino acids. Trimming took 4 bases from V and 1 from J; bases not matched to a gene: 3. CDR1 is PRHDT, CDR2 FYEKMQ, per germline (reference sequence). The CDR3 DNA follows: TGTGCCAGCAGCTACGGACAGGGGGCTTCTGGGGCCAACGTCCTGACTTTC. Translated, it gives CASSYGQGASGANVLTF.

The V and J genes are TRBV18 and TRBJ1-1; 8 bases agree with TRBD1. CDR1 KGHSH and CDR2 LQKENI come from the germline V gene. The length of the CDR3 is 13 residues. The trim removed 3 bases at V and 6 bases at J, leaving 3 bases unmatched. This CDR3 reads CASSPRQGSEAFF. The CDR3 nucleotides read TGTGCCAGCTCACCTAGACAGGGGTCTGAAGCTTTCTTT.

The genes are TRBV7-2 and TRBJ2-1, with no clear D. The CDR3 is 13 residues long. Germline-derived CDR1 and CDR2 are SGHTA and FQGNSA. V lost 6 bases to trimming and J lost 4 bases, with 10 bases between them. Written as DNA, the CDR3 is TGTGCCAGCAGATCGCTGGGGTACAATGAGCAGTTCTTC. Translating gives CASRSLGYNEQFF.

The rearrangement joins TRBV28 to TRBJ2-7, with TRBD1 matching over 9 bases. In germline, CDR1 is MDHEN, CDR2 SYDVKM. J was trimmed by 0 bases and V by 4 bases; bases with no gene match: 10. The CDR3 is 17 residues long. Here the CDR3 reads CASSSHRQGVFSYEQYF. CDR3 coding DNA: TGTGCCAGCAGTTCTCATCGACAGGGGGTATTCTCCTACGAGCAGTACTTC.

This CDR3 reads CASSLAAESQETQYF. The CDR3 coding sequence is TGTGCCAGCAGTTTAGCGGCAGAGAGCCAAGAGACCCAGTACTTC. The rearrangement links TRBV28 to TRBJ2-5, with D unclear. This CDR3 spans 15 amino acids. CDR1 and CDR2 from the germline V gene are MDHEN and SYDVKM. Trimming took off 2 bases at V and 1 base at J, with 11 bases between the two ends. The full variable domain, completed using reference TRBV28 and TRBJ2-5, is DVKVTQSSRYLVKRTGEKVFLECVQDMDHENMFWYRQDPGLGLRLIYFSYDVKMKEKGDIPEGYSVSREKKERFSLILESASTNQTSMYLCASSLAAESQETQYFGPGTRLLVL.

The chain combines TRBV28 with TRBJ1-2; D is ambiguous. Trimming shortened V by 2 bases and J by 12 bases, and 13 bases separated the two germline ends. Germline CDR1 reads MDHEN; CDR2 reads SYDVKM. The CDR3 has 12 residues. The CDR3 sequence: CASSLVFTQHTF. CDR3 in DNA: TGTGCCAGCAGTTTAGTTTTCACCCAGCACACCTTC.

The genes are TRBV29-1 and TRBJ2-1; D call uncertain. The ends were cut back, 4 bases at V and 7 bases at J, with 8 bases in the middle. CDR3 size: 11 residues. Germline V lookup: CDR1 SQVTM, CDR2 ANQGSEA. The CDR3 DNA follows: TGCAGCGTTGGACTTCTGAATGAGCAGTTCTTC. This translates into CSVGLLNEQFF.

The rearrangement links TRBV18 to TRBJ2-7; 10 bases agree with TRBD2. Trimming cost V 6 bases and J 0 bases; bases outside gene matches: 5. Germline CDR1 KGHSH, CDR2 LQKENI. This CDR3 contains 15 residues. CDR3 residues: CASSRGTSDSYEQYF. CDR3 in DNA: TGTGCCAGCTCCCGTGGGACTAGCGACTCCTACGAGCAGTACTTC.

This clonotype appeared once. The V and J genes are TRBV12-3 or TRBV12-4 and TRBJ2-5; 8 nucleotides align to TRBD2. V trimming: 1 base; J trimming: 0 bases; junction bases outside the gene matches: 4. The CDR3 contains 16 residues. CDR3 residues: CASSLVPSGYQETQYF. The CDR3, as DNA: TGTGCCAGCAGTTTAGTTCCTAGCGGGTACCAAGAGACCCAGTACTTC.